These 25 T cell receptor beta chains share one sample of origin, sequenced in a study of blood T cell repertoires in COVID-19 (dated by TCRdb to the early 2020s). Library creation used the immunoSEQ multiplex PCR assay. TCRdb re-hosts the immuneACCESS table, in-frame sequences only. Its copies lack some clones; in the studies checked, an unresolved V gene accounts for under half of them, and the cause for the rest is not known. Recorded for this sample are approximately 300,000 clones; approximately 87% of them occurred a single time. 3% to 4% of the sample is taken by the ten largest. Sequences were obtained from peripheral blood. Receptors originate from a woman aged 45 to 65 with active or convalescent COVID-19.

The chain couples TRBV5-1 to TRBJ2-7; 10 positions match TRBD1. Trimming took 0 bases from V and 0 from J; bases not matched to a gene: 12. Germline CDR1 SGHRS, CDR2 YFSETQ. The CDR3 spans 19 residues. The CDR3 region has the DNA TGCGCCAGCAGCTTGGAGTTCAGACAGGGGGCCCTCTTCTCCTACGAGCAGTACTTC. Translated: CASSLEFRQGALFSYEQYF.

The rearrangement joins TRBV7-6 to TRBJ2-2, with TRBD1 identical over 9 bases. V lost 1 base to trimming and J lost 5 bases; unmatched junction nucleotides: 5. The germline gives CDR1 SGHVS, CDR2 FNYEAQ. The CDR3 totals 16 residues. CDR3 amino acids: CASSLGGTGITGELFF. CDR3 bases: TGTGCCAGCAGCTTAGGTGGGACAGGGATTACCGGGGAGCTGTTTTTT.

This chain uses TRBV19 with TRBJ1-5, with D possibly being TRBD1 (6 bases). Germline CDR1 is LNHDA and CDR2 is SQIVND (reference sequence). Trimming removed 4 bases from V and 2 bases from J, with 15 bases in between. This CDR3 region has 16 residues. The DNA of the CDR3 is TGTGCCAGTAGTACCACTTGGGACAACCGCAATCAGCCCCAGCATTTT. Translation gives CASSTTWDNRNQPQHF.

CDR3 in DNA: TGTGCCAGTAGCCGGGGTCGAACTAATGAAAAACTGTTTTTT. Translating it yields CASSRGRTNEKLFF. V and J are TRBV19 and TRBJ1-4; D is ambiguous. This CDR3 is 14 amino acids long. The germline CDR1 and CDR2 sequences are LNHDA and SQIVND (reference sequence). Trimming pared 6 bases from V and 1 base from J, leaving 9 bases between. Filled out from reference TRBV19 and TRBJ1-4, the complete variable domain reads DGGITQSPKYLFRKEGQNVTLSCEQNLNHDAMYWYRQDPGQGLRLIYYSQIVNDFQKGDIAEGYSVSREKKESFPLTVTSAQKNPTAFYLCASSRGRTNEKLFFGSGTQLSVL.

In its sample, this clone was seen once. V gene TRBV6-5 combines with J gene TRBJ1-1; a weak D match, TRBD1 (6 bases). The germline gives CDR1 MNHEY, CDR2 SVGAGI. The V gene lost 0 bases and the J gene lost 11 bases, with 13 bases spanning the gap. This CDR3 has 13 residues. The CDR3 coding sequence is TGTGCCAGCAGTTACTCCGGACAGCTCGGGGCTTTCTTT. Translation: CASSYSGQLGAFF.

CDR3 nucleotides: TGCGCCAGCAGCTCAGGGGGCATAGATGGCTACACCTTC. It codes for CASSSGGIDGYTF. V usage is TRBV5-1 and J usage is TRBJ1-2; 8 nucleotides match TRBD1. Trimming at V came to 3 bases and at J to 6 bases, leaving 4 bases not matched to a gene. The CDR3 contains 13 residues. Per germline, CDR1 SGHRS and CDR2 YFSETQ.

The chain links TRBV4-2 to TRBJ1-2, with D hard to call. The CDR3 consists of 14 residues. Germline V gives CDR1 LGHNA, CDR2 YNFKEQ. The V and J ends lost 0 bases and 5 bases respectively, with 10 bases between them. CDR3 amino acids: CASSQENINYGYTF. The DNA of the CDR3 is TGTGCCAGCAGCCAAGAGAACATTAATTATGGCTACACCTTC.

J is TRBJ1-2 and V is TRBV5-4, with 8 bases identical to TRBD1. With V trimmed by 6 bases and J by 4 bases, 8 bases remained unmatched. Germline values: CDR1 SGHNT, CDR2 YYREEE (reference sequence). The CDR3 totals 14 residues. CDR3 sequence (DNA): TGTGCCAGCACCCTCGACAGGGGTTCCTATGGCTACACCTTC. Residues: CASTLDRGSYGYTF.

The V call is TRBV4-3, the J call TRBJ1-1; 7 bases map to TRBD1. The germline V gene encodes CDR1 LGHNA and CDR2 YSLEER. V gave up 5 bases and J gave up 3 bases; unmatched junction bases: 3. The CDR3 covers 13 residues. DNA of the CDR3: TGCGCCAGCAGCAACAGGGGCGACACTGAAGCTTTCTTT. It codes for CASSNRGDTEAFF.

This chain joins TRBV6-2 or TRBV6-3 and TRBJ2-2; possible D gene TRBD2, 6 bases. Between the trimmed V and J ends, which lost 0 bases and 3 bases, there was a span of 20 bases. Looked up from germline, CDR1 is MNHEY and CDR2 is SVGEGT. CDR3 size: 19 residues. The DNA for the CDR3 is TGTGCCAGCAGTTACTCGGGGAAAATAGGAGGGTATCACACCGGGGAGCTGTTTTTT. Protein sequence: CASSYSGKIGGYHTGELFF.

V and J are TRBV7-9 and TRBJ2-7; possibly TRBD1 for D (5 bases). CDR3 length: 18 amino acids. Trimming removed 2 bases at V and 0 bases at J, with 20 bases between. Per germline, CDR1 SEHNR and CDR2 FQNEAQ (reference sequence). CDR3: CASSLYIGSAGISYEQYF. The CDR3 region has the DNA TGTGCCAGCAGCTTATATATTGGGTCGGCAGGGATCTCCTACGAGCAGTACTTC.

The chain employs TRBV5-1 and TRBJ2-3; 15 bases line up with TRBD2. CDR1 is SGHRS, CDR2 YFSETQ, per germline. Losses at the gene ends were 1 base for V and 7 bases for J; bases not matched to a gene: 10. This CDR3 contains 18 residues. The CDR3 DNA is TGCGCCAGCAGCTTGCTCCCCCCGGGACTAGCGGGAGGATATACGCAGTATTTT. It codes for CASSLLPPGLAGGYTQYF.

The sample holds one count of this clone. This chain connects TRBV6-6 to TRBJ1-1; the D gene is possibly TRBD1 (5 bases). The germline V gene has CDR1 MNHNY and CDR2 SVGAGI (reference sequence). The ends were cut back, 5 bases at V and 4 bases at J, with 11 bases in the middle. This CDR3 region has 13 residues. CDR3 DNA: TGTGCCAGCAGTGGCCGGGGGATCACTGAAGCTTTCTTT. Translation: CASSGRGITEAFF.

For this clone: At the DNA level, this CDR3 is encoded by other sequences in the same sample as well. This chain uses TRBV19 with TRBJ1-1; D is ambiguous. The CDR3 sequence is 14 residues long. Germline V CDR1 and CDR2: LNHDA, SQIVND (reference sequence). The ends were cut back, 6 bases at V and 0 bases at J, with 11 bases in the middle. The CDR3 DNA reads as TGTGCCAGTAGGGGCCGAGTGTTGAACACTGAAGCTTTCTTT. It codes for CASRGRVLNTEAFF.

The chain uses TRBV20-1 and TRBJ2-7; the D is unclear. Looked up from germline, CDR1 is DFQATT and CDR2 is SNEGSKA (reference sequence). This CDR3 is 11 amino acids long. Trimming took 6 bases from V and 6 from J, leaving 12 bases between them. This CDR3 is CSAAPSLEQYF. As DNA, the CDR3 is TGCAGTGCCGCGCCGAGTCTCGAGCAGTACTTC.

This chain links TRBV9 with TRBJ2-5, with TRBD1 as a possible D gene (5 bases). CDR1 SGDLS and CDR2 YYNGEE come from the germline V gene. V was cut by 3 bases and J by 5 bases, with 11 bases left in between. This CDR3 region has 13 residues. CDR3 coding DNA: TGTGCCAGCAGCGAGGGGAACCCTGAGACCCAGTACTTC. It yields the protein CASSEGNPETQYF.

CDR3 in amino acids: CAWRNPGGSGELFF. Here the CDR3 DNA reads TGTGCCTGGAGAAACCCAGGGGGATCCGGGGAGCTGTTTTTT. The V and J genes are TRBV30 and TRBJ2-2; TRBD1 matches 7 bases. The CDR3 spans 14 residues. Germline CDR1 GTSNPN, CDR2 SVGIG (reference sequence). V lost 3 bases, J lost 6 bases, and 7 bases stayed unmatched.

The CDR3: CASSFPGKGDEQYF. CDR3 DNA: TGTGCCAGCAGTTTCCCGGGCAAGGGGGACGAGCAGTACTTC. The chain couples TRBV6-6 to TRBJ2-7; D is possibly TRBD1 (6 bases). There are 14 residues in the CDR3. Germline CDR1 MNHNY, CDR2 SVGAGI (reference sequence). The V end lost 4 bases, the J end lost 5 bases, and 15 bases lay between the germline ends.

The gene calls are TRBV7-3 and TRBJ2-3; D might be TRBD1 (6 bases). Germline values: CDR1 SGHTA, CDR2 FQGTGA. V was trimmed by 6 bases and J by 1 base, leaving 14 bases between them. This CDR3 is built from 15 residues. The CDR3 sequence: CASRPQGSGTDTQYF. The DNA of the CDR3 is TGTGCCAGCAGACCACAGGGAAGTGGCACAGATACGCAGTATTTT.

The gene calls are TRBV6-4 and TRBJ1-2, with 10 bases fitting TRBD1. The V segment lost 6 bases and the J segment 3 bases; nucleotides outside the gene matches: 4. Germline loops: CDR1 MRHNA, CDR2 SNTAGT. The CDR3 spans 14 residues. CDR3 DNA: TGTGCCAGCAGCCCCGGGACAGGGGACTATGGCTACACCTTC. This gives the protein CASSPGTGDYGYTF.

The V gene is TRBV4-2, the J gene TRBJ2-1; 8 nucleotides align to TRBD2. The CDR3 is 16 residues long. V trimming: 8 bases; J trimming: 8 bases; junction bases outside the gene matches: 17. Germline V lookup: CDR1 LGHNA, CDR2 YNFKEQ. CDR3 nucleotide sequence: TGTGCCAGCGCACTCTTGAGCGGGGGTTCTCGGGATGAGCAGTTCTTC. It is translated as CASALLSGGSRDEQFF.

Only one count was recorded for this clone. The chain carries TRBV5-1 and TRBJ2-3, with 7 bases fitting TRBD2. Trimming took 2 bases from V and 2 from J; bases not matched to a gene: 11. In germline, CDR1 is SGHRS, CDR2 YFSETQ. This CDR3 is 17 amino acids long. The CDR3 loop reads CASSFGTSEAYTDTQYF. The CDR3 DNA follows: TGCGCCAGCAGCTTTGGAACTAGCGAAGCTTACACAGATACGCAGTATTTT.

The chain employs TRBV19 and TRBJ1-5; 9 positions match TRBD1. V gave up 6 bases and J gave up 0 bases; unmatched junction bases: 12. The CDR3 has 18 residues. Per the germline V gene, CDR1 is LNHDA and CDR2 is SQIVND (reference sequence). The CDR3 loop is CASRAGTGPTYSNQPQHF. The CDR3 nucleotides are TGTGCCAGTAGAGCGGGGACAGGGCCTACGTATAGCAATCAGCCCCAGCATTTT.

The J gene is TRBJ1-1, the V gene TRBV4-3, with D perhaps TRBD1 (6 bases). This CDR3 contains 16 residues. Trimming removed 4 bases at V and 1 base at J, with 16 bases between. CDR1 and CDR2 from the germline V gene are LGHNA and YSLEER. CDR3 region: CASSPDSGHPNTEAFF. Here the CDR3 DNA reads TGCGCCAGCAGCCCTGACTCGGGACACCCGAACACTGAAGCTTTCTTT.

The chain combines TRBV5-4 with TRBJ2-7, with D perhaps matching TRBD1 (6 bases). Germline CDR1 reads SGHNT; CDR2 reads YYREEE (reference sequence). This CDR3 contains 12 residues. Trimming pared 2 bases from V and 6 bases from J, leaving 9 bases between. The CDR3 coding sequence is TGTGCCAGCAGCTTACAGGGTTTCGAGCAGTACTTC. It specifies CASSLQGFEQYF. Variable domain in full (rest from reference TRBV5-4 and TRBJ2-7): ETGVTQSPTHLIKTRGQQVTLRCSSQSGHNTVSWYQQALGQGPQFIFQYYREEENGRGNFPPRFSGLQFPNYSSELNVNALELDDSALYLCASSLQGFEQYFGPGTRLTVT.